This entry lists 31 T cell receptor beta chains sequenced from one sample in a study of cytomegalovirus exposure and HLA in healthy donors. In the PCR, 60 Vbeta and 13 Jbeta primers were used. Sequencing used immunoSEQ multiplex PCR; TCRdb keeps in-frame clones, though not all of them. The sample consists of roughly 150,000 clones, 65% to 90% of them appearing once. Sequencing used PBMCs. These receptors were obtained from a male donor in good health and CMV-seronegative.

The rearrangement links TRBV5-1 to TRBJ2-1; no clear D. The CDR3 spans 13 residues. Trimming pared 0 bases from V and 9 bases from J, leaving 10 bases between. Germline CDR1 is SGHRS and CDR2 is YFSETQ. The chain's CDR3 is CASSLGTDREQFF. CDR3 nucleotides: TGCGCCAGCAGCTTGGGAACTGATCGTGAGCAGTTCTTC. The variable domain in full, with the rest retrieved from reference TRBV5-1 and TRBJ2-1, is KAGVTQTPRYLIKTRGQQVTLSCSPISGHRSVSWYQQTPGQGLQFLFEYFSETQRNKGNFPGRFSGRQFSNSRSEMNVSTLELGDSALYLCASSLGTDREQFFGPGTRLTVL.

This rearrangement joins TRBV21-1 to TRBJ1-5; the D call in the table, TRBD1, was not verified against the DNA. TRBV21-1 is designated a pseudogene. The CDR3 is 13 amino acids. The CDR3 coding sequence is TGTGCCAGCAGCTCCCGACAGGGGAGGCCCCAGCATTTT. This codes for CASSSRQGRPQHF.

The gene calls are TRBV29-1 and TRBJ1-1; D might be TRBD1 (6 bases). CDR1 and CDR2 (germline): SQVTM, ANQGSEA. This CDR3 region has 13 residues. V was clipped by 4 bases and J by 6 bases, with 15 bases between them. This CDR3 is CSVVGAGAPEAFF. For the CDR3, the DNA is TGCAGCGTTGTAGGGGCAGGGGCGCCTGAAGCTTTCTTT.

The rearrangement joins TRBV2 to TRBJ1-5; D gene unclear. Germline V CDR1 and CDR2: SNHLY, FYNNEI. The CDR3 consists of 13 residues. Trimming took 5 bases from V and 3 from J, leaving 8 bases between them. In DNA, the CDR3 is TGTGCCAGCAGTTCAGGATCCAATCAGCCCCAGCATTTT. It specifies CASSSGSNQPQHF.

This chain joins TRBV27 and TRBJ1-3; D might be TRBD1 (5 bases). Germline values: CDR1 MNHEY, CDR2 SMNVEV (reference sequence). V dropped 5 bases and J dropped 0 bases, with 11 bases sitting between them. The CDR3 loop spans 15 amino acids. The CDR3, as DNA: TGTGCCAGCAGTGGCACAGGAATCTCTGGAAACACCATATATTTT. Its protein is CASSGTGISGNTIYF.

V usage is TRBV9 and J usage is TRBJ1-5; 8 positions agree with TRBD1. V lost 3 bases to trimming and J lost 5 bases; unmatched junction nucleotides: 7. Germline CDR1 and CDR2: SGDLS and YYNGEE. This CDR3 contains 15 residues. CDR3 nucleotides: TGTGCCAGCAGCGCCGGACAGGGATCTTATCAGCCCCAGCATTTT. Amino acids: CASSAGQGSYQPQHF.

This chain joins TRBV6-5 and TRBJ1-6, with D possibly TRBD1 on 6 matching bases. The CDR3 totals 15 residues. Germline CDR1 reads MNHEY; CDR2 reads SVGAGI. Trimming stripped 6 bases from V and 0 bases from J, with 9 bases between. The CDR3 loop reads CASRNRDSYNSPLHF. As DNA, the CDR3 is TGTGCCAGCAGAAACAGGGACTCCTATAATTCACCCCTCCACTTT.

The rearrangement uses TRBV29-1 and TRBJ2-7; a weak D match, TRBD1 (5 bases). The CDR3 is made up of 15 amino acids. CDR1 and CDR2 from the germline V gene are SQVTM and ANQGSEA. Trimming removed 3 bases from V and 7 bases from J, with 22 bases in between. CDR3 residues: CSVDQGGASVGEQYF. The CDR3 DNA is TGCAGCGTTGATCAGGGTGGTGCCTCCGTGGGTGAGCAGTACTTC.

J is TRBJ1-2 and V is TRBV7-2; weak D call: TRBD1 (6 bases). The germline gives CDR1 SGHTA, CDR2 FQGNSA. Between the trimmed V and J ends, which lost 7 bases and 4 bases, there was a span of 19 bases. The CDR3 totals 15 residues. The CDR3 here is CASTEPYRVGYGYTF. The CDR3 DNA reads TGTGCCAGCACCGAACCCTACAGGGTTGGCTATGGCTACACCTTC.

This chain's CDR3 is CASSERRARNQPQHF. Here the CDR3 DNA reads TGTGCCAGCAGTGAACGCAGGGCGCGCAATCAGCCCCAGCATTTT. This chain uses TRBV2 with TRBJ1-5; weak D call: TRBD1 (5 bases). Germline V gives CDR1 SNHLY, CDR2 FYNNEI. This CDR3 comprises 15 residues. With 2 bases removed from V and 2 bases from J, the gap between germline ends came to 10 bases.

The chain couples TRBV6-5 to TRBJ1-1; TRBD1 might be the D (5 bases). V dropped 0 bases and J dropped 6 bases, with 14 bases sitting between them. This CDR3 spans 15 amino acids. Germline CDR1 MNHEY, CDR2 SVGAGI. This chain's CDR3 is CASSYSGQGFAEAFF. The CDR3 DNA reads TGTGCCAGCAGTTACTCGGGTCAGGGTTTCGCTGAAGCTTTCTTT.

The rearrangement joins TRBV4-2 to TRBJ1-2, with D possibly TRBD1 on 5 matching bases. This CDR3 has 17 residues. The ends were cut back, 2 bases at V and 5 bases at J, with 21 bases in the middle. CDR1 and CDR2 (germline): LGHNA, YNFKEQ. CDR3 DNA sequence: TGTGCCAGCAGCCAAAATTGGCCCCGGGGACTAGAGTATGGCTACACCTTC. It encodes CASSQNWPRGLEYGYTF.

This chain joins TRBV10-3 and TRBJ2-1; 8 nucleotides line up with TRBD2. The CDR3 is 13 residues long. The germline gives CDR1 ENHRY, CDR2 SYGVKD. The junction had 6 bases not matched to a gene; V was cut back by 11 bases and J by 3 bases. The CDR3 here is CAVLAGGYNEQFF. CDR3 in DNA: TGTGCCGTGCTGGCGGGGGGCTACAATGAGCAGTTCTTC.

The table lists this clone with a count of one. The chain joins TRBV5-8 to TRBJ1-6; D is unclear. This CDR3 region has 15 residues. The ends were cut back, 4 bases at V and 0 bases at J, with 8 bases in the middle. Germline V CDR1 and CDR2: SGHTS, YDEGEE. CDR3 amino acids: CASSRVRSYNSPLHF. CDR3 coding DNA: TGTGCCAGCAGCCGTGTCCGCTCCTATAATTCACCCCTCCACTTT.

V and J are TRBV6-5 and TRBJ1-1; TRBD1 is a possible D gene (5 bases). The germline V and J ends were trimmed by 4 bases and 4 bases, with 13 bases remaining between them. From germline, CDR1 is MNHEY and CDR2 SVGAGI. This CDR3 comprises 14 residues. The CDR3 loop reads CASSWAQGLTEAFF. CDR3 nucleotides: TGTGCCAGCAGTTGGGCCCAGGGTCTCACTGAAGCTTTCTTT.

The rearrangement uses TRBV18 and TRBJ2-1; 8 bases align to TRBD1. Germline CDR1 reads KGHSH; CDR2 reads LQKENI. V gave up 2 bases and J gave up 2 bases; unmatched junction bases: 5. This CDR3 region has 16 residues. CDR3 amino acids: CASSPGVQGAYNEQFF. The CDR3 nucleotides read TGTGCCAGCTCACCAGGTGTACAGGGGGCCTACAATGAGCAGTTCTTC.

This chain joins TRBV5-5 and TRBJ1-3; D unclear. Germline values: CDR1 SGHKS, CDR2 YYEKEE (reference sequence). V lost 5 bases and J 0 bases, leaving 6 bases between the germline ends. CDR3 length: 13 amino acids. This CDR3 reads CASSSNSGNTIYF. The CDR3 DNA follows: TGTGCCAGCAGTTCAAACTCTGGAAACACCATATATTTT.

V gene TRBV6-5 combines with J gene TRBJ1-1; D call uncertain. Trimming removed 5 bases from V and 4 bases from J, with 14 bases in between. Germline CDR1 and CDR2: MNHEY and SVGAGI. The CDR3 extends over 14 amino acids. The CDR3 is CASSEEGYSTEAFF. In nucleotides, the CDR3 is TGTGCCAGCAGTGAAGAGGGATACAGCACTGAAGCTTTCTTT.

The table lists this clone with a count of one. One junction end does not reproduce the germline sequence, and a read error may be involved. The V call is TRBV7-7, the J call TRBJ2-5, with 10 positions matching TRBD1. The CDR3 length is 14 residues. The germline CDR1 and CDR2 sequences are SSHAT and FNYEAQ (reference sequence). In nucleotides, the CDR3 is TGTGCTAGCAGTCAGACAGGGGGCGGGAAGACCCAGTACTTC. Translated: CASSQTGGGKTQYF.

The genes are TRBV5-1 and TRBJ2-2; TRBD1 aligns across 11 bases. Unmatched junction bases numbered 7, after V lost 2 bases and J lost 1 base. This CDR3 region has 18 residues. Germline loops: CDR1 SGHRS, CDR2 YFSETQ. CDR3: CASSFSPGTGGNTGELFF. The CDR3, as DNA: TGCGCCAGCAGCTTCTCCCCCGGGACAGGGGGGAACACCGGGGAGCTGTTTTTT.

This clone has a single count. V is TRBV7-6 and J is TRBJ1-4; D may be TRBD1 (5 bases). Trimming cost V 1 base and J 7 bases, with 13 bases left between them. CDR3 size: 15 residues. CDR1 is SGHVS and CDR2 is FNYEAQ in the germline V gene. CDR3 in DNA: TGTGCCAGCAGCTTAGTTCGGGGGAGAGGTGAAAAACTGTTTTTT. Its translation is CASSLVRGRGEKLFF.

This clone was counted a single time. The V gene is TRBV19, the J gene TRBJ1-3; D perhaps matches TRBD1 (5 bases). CDR3 length equals 15 residues. V was clipped by 4 bases and J by 0 bases, with 10 bases between them. The germline V gene encodes CDR1 LNHDA and CDR2 SQIVND (reference sequence). The CDR3 is CASSKTASSGNTIYF. The CDR3 DNA reads as TGTGCCAGTAGTAAGACAGCAAGCTCTGGAAACACCATATATTTT.

The rearrangement joins TRBV5-4 to TRBJ1-2; D remains unclear. The CDR3 spans 16 residues. Germline V lookup: CDR1 SGHNT, CDR2 YYREEE (reference sequence). With 0 bases removed from V and 2 bases from J, the gap between germline ends came to 14 bases. CDR3 sequence (DNA): TGTGCCAGCAGCTTGGGGCCCCTCGACGGGAACTATGGCTACACCTTC. The encoded protein is CASSLGPLDGNYGYTF.

This chain uses TRBV5-1 with TRBJ1-6, with unresolved D. Trimming left V 0 bases short and J 10 bases short, with 11 bases between. This CDR3 region has 14 residues. The germline CDR1 and CDR2 sequences are SGHRS and YFSETQ. The DNA of the CDR3 is TGCGCCAGCAGCTTGGCCCATGGGAGCTCACCCCTCCACTTT. This translates into CASSLAHGSSPLHF.

This chain uses TRBV10-3 with TRBJ2-7; D is uncertain. Between the trimmed V and J ends, which lost 0 bases and 4 bases, there was a span of 4 bases. This CDR3 spans 12 amino acids. CDR1 ENHRY and CDR2 SYGVKD come from the germline V gene. The DNA of the CDR3 is TGTGCCATCAGTGAGTCCAGATACGAGCAGTACTTC. As protein: CAISESRYEQYF.

The genes are TRBV27 and TRBJ1-1; 11 bases align to TRBD1. From germline, CDR1 is MNHEY and CDR2 SMNVEV (reference sequence). The CDR3 extends over 17 amino acids. Trimming cost V 1 base and J 4 bases; bases outside gene matches: 8. CDR3 in DNA: TGTGCCAGCAGTTTATATCGGGACAGGGGGGTTCCCACTGAAGCTTTCTTT. Its translation is CASSLYRDRGVPTEAFF.

The chain links TRBV7-9 to TRBJ1-2; 7 nucleotides line up with TRBD1. Germline trimming cut 5 bases from V and 3 bases from J; bases unmatched to any gene: 3. The CDR3 length is 13 residues. Germline V gene lookup returns CDR1 SEHNR and CDR2 FQNEAQ (reference sequence). CDR3 sequence: CASSLGQYYGYTF. CDR3 nucleotides: TGTGCCAGCAGCCTGGGACAGTACTATGGCTACACCTTC.

The J gene is TRBJ2-3, the V gene TRBV2; the match to TRBD2 covers 8 bases. Trimming at V came to 6 bases and at J to 5 bases, leaving 10 bases not matched to a gene. Germline assignment: CDR1 SNHLY and CDR2 FYNNEI. This CDR3 region has 15 residues. This CDR3 reads CASSTSGGPRDTQYF. The CDR3 nucleotides are TGTGCCAGCAGCACCAGCGGGGGCCCAAGAGATACGCAGTATTTT.

The gene calls are TRBV7-2 and TRBJ1-2, with 12 positions matching TRBD1. From germline, CDR1 is SGHTA and CDR2 FQGNSA. With V trimmed by 5 bases and J by 3 bases, 10 bases remained unmatched. There are 17 residues in the CDR3. The CDR3 loop reads CASSRRDRGRRDYGYTF. CDR3 nucleotides: TGTGCCAGCAGCCGCCGGGACAGGGGGCGCAGGGACTATGGCTACACCTTC.

This chain uses TRBV6-1 with TRBJ2-3, with 9 bases identical to TRBD2. With 8 bases clipped from V and 3 bases from J, the junction kept 9 bases outside the gene matches. Germline loops: CDR1 MNHNS, CDR2 SASEGT. The CDR3 contains 15 residues. In nucleotides, the CDR3 is TGTGCCAGCCGCTCGGGGACTAGCTTGACAGATACGCAGTATTTT. It is translated as CASRSGTSLTDTQYF.

The V call is TRBV7-9, the J call TRBJ1-3, with TRBD1 as a possible D gene (5 bases). V lost 9 bases and J lost 2, with 11 bases in between. Germline V CDR1 and CDR2: SEHNR, FQNEAQ (reference sequence). The CDR3 is made up of 13 amino acids. The CDR3, as DNA: TGTGCCAGTCGGGGGTTTCCTGGAAACACCATATATTTT. Protein: CASRGFPGNTIYF.